The 21 T cell receptor beta chains listed next were all sequenced from one sample in a study of T-cell reconstitution after alpha-beta-depleted transplantation in children. Unique molecular identifiers tagged the TCRbeta library. Via MiXCR, TCRdb re-called the PCR reads, giving one row per CDR3 protein. The sample contains around 190,000 distinct CDR3 sequences, around 7% of which appear only once. The sequences come from PBMCs, collected before TCRalphabeta/CD19-depleted stem cell transplant. These receptors were obtained from a boy aged 2-9 years with acute lymphoblastic leukemia, due to receive a stem cell transplant.

This chain joins TRBV4-2 and TRBJ2-7; D possibly corresponds to TRBD2 (6 bases). Germline CDR1 and CDR2: LGHNA and YNFKEQ. Trimming cost V 8 bases and J 3 bases, with 20 bases left between them. The CDR3 has 15 residues. The CDR3 DNA reads as TGTGCCAGCGGCCCCGGCGGGGAGGCCCACTACGAGCAGTACTTC. Amino acid sequence: CASGPGGEAHYEQYF.

Only a few counts were recorded for this clonotype. This chain connects TRBV10-3 to TRBJ2-5; 13 bases match TRBD2. V trimming: 6 bases; J trimming: 1 base; junction bases outside the gene matches: 2. Germline V gives CDR1 ENHRY, CDR2 SYGVKD. The CDR3 is 15 amino acids. In DNA form, the CDR3 reads TGTGCCATCAGGAGGACTAGCGGGAGCCAAGAGACCCAGTACTTC. Protein sequence: CAIRRTSGSQETQYF.

This clonotype appeared a few times. The chain combines TRBV7-9 with TRBJ2-5; D ambiguous. V dropped 5 bases and J dropped 7 bases, with 11 bases sitting between them. The CDR3 has 12 residues. Per the germline V gene, CDR1 is SEHNR and CDR2 is FQNEAQ (reference sequence). The CDR3 loop is CASSSSSGTQYF. The CDR3, as DNA: TGTGCCAGCAGCAGCTCGTCTGGGACCCAGTACTTC.

This clonotype was found a few times. The chain combines TRBV28 with TRBJ1-3; the match to TRBD1 covers 7 bases. CDR1 is MDHEN, CDR2 SYDVKM, per germline. This CDR3 is 14 amino acids long. V was clipped by 6 bases and J by 4 bases; unmatched bases: 6. The CDR3 DNA sequence: TGTGCCAGCAGACCTAGGGGGCACGGAAACACCATATATTTT. Residues: CASRPRGHGNTIYF.

At least ten counts were recorded for this clonotype. This chain uses TRBV18 with TRBJ2-5, with 9 positions matching TRBD1. This CDR3 region has 15 residues. Per the germline V gene, CDR1 is KGHSH and CDR2 is LQKENI. V lost 1 base, J lost 2 bases, and 2 bases stayed unmatched. The CDR3 sequence: CASSPRQGEQETQYF. Here the CDR3 DNA reads TGTGCCAGCTCACCACGACAGGGGGAGCAAGAGACCCAGTACTTC. The full variable domain, with the rest looked up from reference TRBV18 and TRBJ2-5, is NAGVMQNPRHLVRRRGQEARLRCSPMKGHSHVYWYRQLPEEGLKFMVYLQKENIIDESGMPKERFSAEFPKEGPSILRIQQVVRGDSAAYFCASSPRQGEQETQYFGPGTRLLVL.

The rearrangement uses TRBV7-9 and TRBJ2-1; D is unresolved. Per the germline V gene, CDR1 is SEHNR and CDR2 is FQNEAQ (reference sequence). V lost 7 bases and J 10 bases, leaving 11 bases between the germline ends. This CDR3 comprises 11 residues. The CDR3 DNA is TGTGCCAGCAACTCAGGTGGGGAGCAGTTCTTC. This encodes CASNSGGEQFF.

The sample holds many counts of this clonotype. V gene TRBV7-2 combines with J gene TRBJ1-4; D is ambiguous. The CDR3 consists of 14 residues. The germline gives CDR1 SGHTA, CDR2 FQGNSA. Between the trimmed V and J ends, which lost 2 bases and 7 bases, there was a span of 11 bases. The CDR3 nucleotides read TGTGCCAGCAGCTTACAAGCCTTGGGTGAAAAACTGTTTTTT. It codes for CASSLQALGEKLFF.

This clonotype was counted many times. V gene TRBV6-1 combines with J gene TRBJ2-5; TRBD2 matches 8 bases. The CDR3 runs to 15 residues. Germline values: CDR1 MNHNS, CDR2 SASEGT. V lost 6 bases, J lost 5 bases, and 11 bases stayed unmatched. The CDR3 region is CASSPPNGRGETQYF. CDR3 nucleotide sequence: TGTGCCAGCAGCCCTCCAAACGGGAGGGGTGAGACCCAGTACTTC.

This clonotype was detected ten times or more. The V and J genes are TRBV14 and TRBJ2-3; D tentatively reads TRBD1 or TRBD2 (5 bases each). This CDR3 is 15 amino acids long. The germline V and J ends were trimmed by 4 bases and 1 base, with 12 bases remaining between them. In germline, CDR1 is SGHDN, CDR2 FVKESK. The CDR3 spells CASSPGPRGTDTQYF. CDR3 sequence (DNA): TGTGCCAGCAGCCCGGGACCCCGAGGCACAGATACGCAGTATTTT.

The chain links TRBV11-1 to TRBJ2-5; possibly TRBD2 for D (6 bases). The ends were cut back, 2 bases at V and 5 bases at J, with 21 bases in the middle. Germline V lookup: CDR1 SGHAT, CDR2 FQDESV (reference sequence). CDR3 length equals 17 residues. The CDR3, as DNA: TGTGCCAGCAGCTTACGCCCGGGGGTCGGCGTATGGGAGACCCAGTACTTC. It encodes CASSLRPGVGVWETQYF.

This clonotype was counted at least ten times. The CDR3 DNA reads as TGTGCCAGCAGTTTGGGGGGACAAGGGACTCAAGAGACCCAGTACTTC. Its protein is CASSLGGQGTQETQYF. The chain carries TRBV12-3 or TRBV12-4 and TRBJ2-5; the D gene could be TRBD1 or TRBD2 (6 bases each). Trimming shortened V by 3 bases and J by 2 bases, and 16 bases separated the two germline ends. The CDR3 has 16 residues.

The rearrangement links TRBV5-1 to TRBJ2-7; D unresolved. The germline CDR1 and CDR2 sequences are SGHRS and YFSETQ. The CDR3 extends over 13 amino acids. The V gene lost 3 bases and the J gene lost 4 bases, with 11 bases spanning the gap. The CDR3 sequence: CASSSRGTYEQYF. CDR3 bases: TGCGCCAGCAGCTCGCGTGGTACTTACGAGCAGTACTTC.

As for this clonotype: An end of the junction differs from the germline gene, which may be a read error. The chain is built from TRBV28 and TRBJ2-1; TRBD1 might be the D (7 bases). The CDR3 is made up of 16 amino acids. Germline V lookup: CDR1 MDHEN, CDR2 SYDVKM. CDR3 coding DNA: TGTGCCATCAGTCCTACCAGGCAGGGGGGATACAATGAGCAGTTCTTC. It specifies CAISPTRQGGYNEQFF.

This clonotype has at least ten counts. The rearrangement joins TRBV29-1 to TRBJ1-2; D is uncertain. From germline, CDR1 is SQVTM and CDR2 ANQGSEA. The V gene lost 4 bases and the J gene lost 8 bases, with 20 bases spanning the gap. This CDR3 contains 14 residues. CDR3 residues: CSVVFPARGGGYTF. In DNA, the CDR3 is TGCAGCGTTGTTTTTCCAGCCAGAGGAGGGGGCTACACCTTC. The entire variable domain, with the rest obtained from reference TRBV29-1 and TRBJ1-2, is as follows: SAVISQKPSRDICQRGTSLTIQCQVDSQVTMMFWYRQQPGQSLTLIATANQGSEATYESGFVIDKFPISRPNLTFSTLTVSNMSPEDSSIYLCSVVFPARGGGYTFGSGTRLTVV.

The V call is TRBV20-1, the J call TRBJ2-3; no clear D. The CDR3 is made up of 14 amino acids. Looked up from germline, CDR1 is DFQATT and CDR2 is SNEGSKA (reference sequence). Trimming took off 6 bases at V and 2 bases at J, with 15 bases between the two ends. CDR3 DNA: TGCAGTGCCTCAATTCTAGTTGTCACAGATACGCAGTATTTT. It encodes CSASILVVTDTQYF.

There are many counts of this clonotype. The rearrangement links TRBV29-1 to TRBJ2-3, with 8 bases fitting TRBD2. CDR1 and CDR2 from the germline V gene are SQVTM and ANQGSEA. CDR3 length: 15 amino acids. V trimming: 2 bases; J trimming: 2 bases; junction bases outside the gene matches: 6. The CDR3 region has the DNA TGCAGCGTTGAAATGCCGGGGGGGTTCACAGATACGCAGTATTTT. Amino acid sequence: CSVEMPGGFTDTQYF.

This clonotype appeared many times. This sequence joins TRBV5-5 and TRBJ2-3; no firm D call. CDR3 length equals 14 residues. The germline V gene has CDR1 SGHKS and CDR2 YYEKEE (reference sequence). V was pared by 1 base and J by 2 bases, with 8 bases between. CDR3 residues: CASSLLSVTDTQYF. The CDR3, as DNA: TGTGCCAGCAGCTTGTTATCCGTCACAGATACGCAGTATTTT.

This clonotype was detected only a few times. The V and J genes are TRBV7-3 and TRBJ1-1; D is possibly TRBD1 (5 bases). Germline CDR1 and CDR2: SGHTA and FQGTGA. V dropped 5 bases and J dropped 1 base, with 11 bases sitting between them. This CDR3 has 14 amino acids. The CDR3 nucleotides are TGTGCCAGCAGCCCGATGGGGGGGAACACTGAAGCTTTCTTT. Amino acids: CASSPMGGNTEAFF.

This clonotype was counted a few times. This chain joins TRBV13 and TRBJ2-6; D is undetermined. Germline V CDR1 and CDR2: PRHDT, FYEKMQ (reference sequence). The CDR3 runs 19 residues. The germline V and J ends were trimmed by 5 bases and 3 bases, with 23 bases remaining between them. CDR3 in amino acids: CASSTRKDPLRSGANVLTF. The DNA for the CDR3 is TGTGCCAGCAGCACTCGAAAGGACCCCTTGAGAAGTGGGGCCAACGTCCTGACTTTC.

A note on this clonotype: Given a much more abundant clone one base away, this may be a read error. The chain joins TRBV12-3 or TRBV12-4 to TRBJ2-7; tentatively, D is TRBD1 (5 bases). There are 14 residues in the CDR3. The V end was cut by 8 bases, the J end by 0 bases, with 14 bases between. CDR3 protein: CASGSGFSSYEQYF. CDR3 in DNA: TGTGCCAGCGGCTCAGGGTTTTCCTCCTACGAGCAGTACTTC.

Comment on this clonotype: The junction differs from germline at one of its ends, possibly a read error. The gene calls are TRBV18 and TRBJ2-7; D may correspond to TRBD1 or TRBD2 (5 bases each). The CDR3 has 13 residues. Germline values: CDR1 KGHSH, CDR2 LQKENI. Written as DNA, the CDR3 is TGTGCCAGCTCACCCTGGGACGGCTACGAGCACTACTTC. The encoded protein is CASSPWDGYEHYF. Using reference TRBV18 and TRBJ2-7 for the parts outside the CDR3, the full variable domain is NAGVMQNPRHLVRRRGQEARLRCSPMKGHSHVYWYRQLPEEGLKFMVYLQKENIIDESGMPKERFSAEFPKEGPSILRIQQVVRGDSAAYFCASSPWDGYEHYFGPGTRLTVT.